This T cell receptor beta chain was retrieved from a study of T cell clonality in common variable immunodeficiency (dated by TCRdb to about 2015). Beyond this particular receptor, the publication reports: CVID TCRbeta sequences reportedly showed fewer deletions and N-nucleotide insertions and lacked highly modified clones with 13 or more V deletions. CVID subjects shared fewer TCRbeta clones with each other than healthy controls did (p < 0.0001). Despite equal DNA input, controls averaged approximately 77,000 unique sequences per sample versus around 30,000 in CVID samples. According to the authors, finding the cause of the higher clonality in CVID would require sequencing the repertoires of T cell subpopulations. Compared with healthy controls, CVID subjects showed increased TCRbeta clonality (t-test p = 0.018), a feature most characteristic of about a third of subjects. Correlations of repertoire features with clinical complications were constrained by heterogeneity among patients within the CVID cohort.

Many counts were recorded for this clone. Its antigen is currently not known. With the read ending 3 residues before the CDR3 end, the germline J gene is used to fill in that end. Standard criteria, namely reduction of serum IgG, IgA and/or IgM below the normal range together with specific antibody deficiency, were applied for the diagnosis of CVID. There were around 45 subjects in the CVID group (about 29 male and about 15 female), ranging in age from about 9 to 65 years, with a mean age of about 40. Most of the CVID patients and most of the healthy controls were of Caucasian heritage. At the time of study participation, every CVID subject had been on replacement immunoglobulin therapy for at least one year. At the time of blood collection, no CVID subject was ill or was being treated with immunomodulatory or immunosuppressive medication. From each donor, about 5 to 8.5 ml of heparinized peripheral whole blood was collected. Genomic DNA from adults with common variable immune deficiency (CVID) and from healthy adult controls was used to sequence TCRbeta CDR3 repertoires. Diluted blood was density-centrifuged over Hypaque 1077 or Ficoll-Paque to isolate peripheral blood mononuclear cells. Genomic DNA was obtained from unsorted mononuclear cells through either Qiagen column purification or a centrifugation-based method.

V and J lose 0 bases and 1 base, and a span of 8 bases separates them. The CDR3 sequence holds 15 residues, the cysteine and phenylalanine included. Only the CDR3 bases that were read are kept: 36 of them, in frame from base 1. For CDR1 and CDR2, the germline V gene lists SGHRS and YFSETQ. For sequencing input, CVID and control samples contributed equivalent amounts of genomic DNA. For every sample, a 60 bp segment covering the rearranged TCRbeta CDR3 region was amplified and then sequenced. The immunoSEQ assay, a bias-corrected multiplex PCR combined with high-throughput sequencing, was used to amplify TCRbeta. In the paper's pipeline: Each unique nucleotide sequence was treated as a clone and annotated with V, D and J genes, copy number and frequency. Sequences were labeled productive if in frame, and non-productive if out of frame or containing stop codons. Clonality was calculated from Shannon's entropy as previously described. The predicted amino acid sequences of productive clones were used to derive the mean CDR3 Kyte-Doolittle hydropathy. The R hclust function was used to hierarchically cluster scaled V gene usage with Manhattan distance and complete linkage. Clone sharing by CDR3 amino acid sequence was assessed by resampling 12 repertoires per group over 100 rounds. Repertoires were searched for approximately 70 published EBV-specific and a few hundred published CMV-specific TCRbeta sequences. Two CVID samples that yielded fewer than 10,000 sequences were excluded from the analysis, so approximately 38 CVID repertoires were retained. Entries here come from immuneACCESS through TCRdb and include only in-frame sequences with V and J called. Some clones fail to appear in such tables; in the studies checked, an unresolved V gene covers under half of the shortfall, and the cause of the remainder is unknown. V and J calls and clone size are given by that table; D and trimming were obtained from the DNA. Here the sample lists some 27,000 clones, none seen once only. Under 4% of the sample is in the top ten clones.

The material sequenced was peripheral blood mononuclear cells. The sequence joins TRBV5-1 to TRBJ2-4, with no reliable assignment of the D segment. This TCR derives from a human donor with common variable immunodeficiency. The CDR3 protein: CASSLGAPAKNIQYF. The CDR3 DNA, read in part, is TGCGCCAGCAGCTTGGGGGCCCCGGCCAAAAACATT.